A selection of T cell receptor beta chains follows, all from one sample in a study of T cells after yellow fever vaccination. TCRdb called the 5' RACE reads again in MiXCR, with one record for every CDR3 protein. The sample comprises 45,000 to 75,000 distinct CDR3 sequences, around 6.1% of which are singletons, and roughly 28% rests with the top ten. Source: PBMCs, either bulk or a sorted T-cell subset (CD4+, CD8+, memory, or dextramer-sorted; not recorded which), taken on the day of the yellow fever booster vaccination. These TCRs come from a man aged 18 to 35 who received the YFV17D yellow fever vaccine. Each CDR3 is given with its conserved first and last residue. The order of the fields is D gene, clone size, J gene, V gene, CDR3 protein, CDR3 DNA. The D gene is left open where the match is weak. For some rows the clone size is stated as once, few or many, or as a class when expanded; others skip it.

>-|few|TRBJ2-2|TRBV12-3/TRBV12-4
CASAWIQTGELFF
TGTGCCTCAGCTTGGATTCAAACCGGGGAGCTGTTTTTT
>TRBD1|many|TRBJ1-1|TRBV7-8
CASSNQGAKNTEAFF
TGTGCCAGCAGCAATCAGGGGGCAAAGAACACTGAAGCTTTCTTT
>-|many|TRBJ1-1|TRBV2
CASSGEANTEAFF
TGTGCCAGCAGTGGGGAGGCGAACACTGAAGCTTTCTTT
>-|few|TRBJ2-5|TRBV2
CASIKTQGLTETQYF
TGTGCCAGCATCAAAACCCAGGGTCTGACAGAGACCCAGTACTTC
>-|many|TRBJ2-1|TRBV6-2/TRBV6-3
CASSYPRPGDEQFF
TGTGCCAGCAGTTACCCTCGTCCCGGGGATGAGCAGTTCTTC
>TRBD2|-|TRBJ2-3|TRBV6-5
CASTRLAGISDTQYF
TGTGCCAGCACCCGACTAGCGGGGATCTCAGATACGCAGTATTTT
>-|few|TRBJ2-5|TRBV5-1
CASSLRSQETQYF
TGCGCCAGCAGCTTGAGGAGTCAAGAGACCCAGTACTTC
>-|many|TRBJ2-5|TRBV7-2
CASSLAGTKQETQYF
TGTGCCAGCAGCTTAGCCGGGACAAAGCAAGAGACCCAGTACTTC
>-|many|TRBJ2-7|TRBV5-5
CASSFGLSYEQYF
TGTGCCAGCAGCTTCGGACTCTCCTACGAGCAGTACTTC
>-|many|TRBJ2-1|TRBV6-5
CASSYRPGGEQFF
TGTGCCAGCAGTTATCGACCGGGCGGGGAGCAGTTCTTC
>-|many|TRBJ2-5|TRBV6-1
CASSEGTFKGGTQYF
TGTGCCAGCAGTGAAGGGACATTTAAGGGTGGGACCCAGTACTTC
>-|many|TRBJ1-2|TRBV19
CASSPGVGDYGYTF
TGTGCCAGTAGTCCGGGGGTTGGCGACTATGGCTACACCTTC
>-|-|TRBJ2-3|TRBV4-1
CASSQRRGTDTQYF
TGCGCCAGCAGCCAAAGGAGGGGCACAGATACGCAGTATTTT
>-|-|TRBJ1-3|TRBV6-2/TRBV6-3
CASGFSGNTIYF
TGTGCCAGCGGATTCTCTGGAAACACCATATATTTT
>-|-|TRBJ2-5|TRBV7-6
CASSLTGSRETQYF
TGTGCCAGCAGCCTGACCGGGAGCCGAGAGACCCAGTACTTC
>-|few|TRBJ1-2|TRBV7-3
CASSLTPVAGDYGYTF
TGTGCCAGCAGCTTAACGCCCGTTGCAGGTGACTATGGCTACACCTTC
>-|few|TRBJ2-2|TRBV12-3/TRBV12-4
CASSGTGELFF
TGTGCCAGCAGTGGAACCGGGGAGCTGTTTTTT